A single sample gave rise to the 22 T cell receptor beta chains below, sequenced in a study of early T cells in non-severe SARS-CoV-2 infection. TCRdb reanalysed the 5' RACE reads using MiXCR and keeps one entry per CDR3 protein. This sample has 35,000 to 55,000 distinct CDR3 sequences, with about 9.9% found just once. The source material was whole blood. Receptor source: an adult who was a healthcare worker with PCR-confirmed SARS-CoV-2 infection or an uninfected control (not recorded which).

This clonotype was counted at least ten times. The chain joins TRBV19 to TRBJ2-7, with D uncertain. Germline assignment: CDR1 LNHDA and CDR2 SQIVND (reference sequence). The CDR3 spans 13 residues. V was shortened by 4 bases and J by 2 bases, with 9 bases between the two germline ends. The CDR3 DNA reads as TGTGCCAGTAGTACCCCGGGTACCTACGAGCAGTACTTC. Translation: CASSTPGTYEQYF.

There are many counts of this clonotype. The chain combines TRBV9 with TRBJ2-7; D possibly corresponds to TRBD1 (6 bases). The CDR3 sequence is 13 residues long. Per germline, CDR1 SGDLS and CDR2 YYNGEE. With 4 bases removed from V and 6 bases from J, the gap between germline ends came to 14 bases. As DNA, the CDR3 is TGTGCCAGCAGCCCCAGGGGTCGGGGCGAGCAGTACTTC. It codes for CASSPRGRGEQYF.

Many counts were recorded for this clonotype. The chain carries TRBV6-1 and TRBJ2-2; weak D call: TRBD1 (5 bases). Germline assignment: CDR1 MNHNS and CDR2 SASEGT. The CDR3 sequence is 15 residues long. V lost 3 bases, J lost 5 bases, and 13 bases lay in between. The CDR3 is CASSEGRAGTGELFF. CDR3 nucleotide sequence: TGTGCCAGCAGTGAGGGCAGGGCCGGAACCGGGGAGCTGTTTTTT.

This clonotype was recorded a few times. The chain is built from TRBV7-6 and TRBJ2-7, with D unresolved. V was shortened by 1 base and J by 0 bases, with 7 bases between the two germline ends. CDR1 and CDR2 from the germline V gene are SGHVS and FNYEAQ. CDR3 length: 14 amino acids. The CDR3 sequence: CASSLEANSYEQYF. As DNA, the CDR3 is TGTGCCAGCAGCTTAGAGGCGAACTCCTACGAGCAGTACTTC.

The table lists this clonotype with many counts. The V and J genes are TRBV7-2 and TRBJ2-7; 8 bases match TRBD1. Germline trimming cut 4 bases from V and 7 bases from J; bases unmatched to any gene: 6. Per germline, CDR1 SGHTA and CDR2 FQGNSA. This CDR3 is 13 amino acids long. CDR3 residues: CASSSGQGREQYF. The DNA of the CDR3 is TGTGCCAGCAGCTCCGGACAGGGTAGGGAGCAGTACTTC.

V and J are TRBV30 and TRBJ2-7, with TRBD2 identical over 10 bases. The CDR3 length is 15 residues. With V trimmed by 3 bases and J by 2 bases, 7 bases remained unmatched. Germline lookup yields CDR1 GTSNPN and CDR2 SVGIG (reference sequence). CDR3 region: CAWSHPGLAAYEQYF. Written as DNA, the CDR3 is TGTGCCTGGAGCCACCCAGGACTAGCGGCCTACGAGCAGTACTTC.

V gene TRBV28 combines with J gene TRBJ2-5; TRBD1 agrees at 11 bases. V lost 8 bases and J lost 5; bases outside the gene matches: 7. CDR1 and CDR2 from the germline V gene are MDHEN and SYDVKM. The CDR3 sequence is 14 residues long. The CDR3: CASSGQGARETQYF. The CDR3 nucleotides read TGTGCCAGCTCCGGACAGGGGGCGAGGGAGACCCAGTACTTC.

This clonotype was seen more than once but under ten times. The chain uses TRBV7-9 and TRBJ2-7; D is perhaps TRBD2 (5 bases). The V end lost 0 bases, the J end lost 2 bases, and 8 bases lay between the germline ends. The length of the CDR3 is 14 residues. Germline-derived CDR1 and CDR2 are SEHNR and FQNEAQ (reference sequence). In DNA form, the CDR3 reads TGTGCCAGCAGCTTAGCAGGGAGCCCCTACGAGCAGTACTTC. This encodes CASSLAGSPYEQYF.

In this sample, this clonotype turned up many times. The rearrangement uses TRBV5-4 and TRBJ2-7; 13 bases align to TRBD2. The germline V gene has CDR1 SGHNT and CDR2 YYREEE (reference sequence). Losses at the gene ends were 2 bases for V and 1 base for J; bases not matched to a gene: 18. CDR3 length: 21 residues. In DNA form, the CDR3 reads TGTGCCAGCAGCTTACGCGGACTAGCGGGAGTGATCGGAGGAGGGTCCTACGAGCAGTACTTC. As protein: CASSLRGLAGVIGGGSYEQYF.

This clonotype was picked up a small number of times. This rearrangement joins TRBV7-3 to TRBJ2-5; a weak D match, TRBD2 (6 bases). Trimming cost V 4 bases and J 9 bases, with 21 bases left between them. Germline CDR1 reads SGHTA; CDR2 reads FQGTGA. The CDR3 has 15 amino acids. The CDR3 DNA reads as TGTGCCAGCAGCTCCCTCCCCGGACTCCGCGGGGCCCAGTACTTC. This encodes CASSSLPGLRGAQYF. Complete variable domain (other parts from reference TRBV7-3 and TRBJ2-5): GAGVSQTPSNKVTEKGKYVELRCDPISGHTALYWYRQSLGQGPEFLIYFQGTGAADDSGLPNDRFFAVRPEGSVSTLKIQRTERGDSAVYLCASSSLPGLRGAQYFGPGTRLLVL.

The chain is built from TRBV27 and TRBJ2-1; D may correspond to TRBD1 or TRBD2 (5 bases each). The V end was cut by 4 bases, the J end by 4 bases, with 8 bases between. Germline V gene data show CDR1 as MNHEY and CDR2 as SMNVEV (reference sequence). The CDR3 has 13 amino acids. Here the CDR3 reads CASSWGTYNEQFF. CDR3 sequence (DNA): TGTGCCAGCAGTTGGGGGACGTACAATGAGCAGTTCTTC.

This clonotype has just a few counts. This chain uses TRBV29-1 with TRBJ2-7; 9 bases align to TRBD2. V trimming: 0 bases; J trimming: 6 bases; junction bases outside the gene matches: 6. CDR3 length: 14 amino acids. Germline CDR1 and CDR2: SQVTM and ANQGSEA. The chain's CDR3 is CSVEEGGRAVEQYF. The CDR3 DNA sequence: TGCAGCGTTGAAGAGGGCGGGAGGGCCGTCGAGCAGTACTTC.

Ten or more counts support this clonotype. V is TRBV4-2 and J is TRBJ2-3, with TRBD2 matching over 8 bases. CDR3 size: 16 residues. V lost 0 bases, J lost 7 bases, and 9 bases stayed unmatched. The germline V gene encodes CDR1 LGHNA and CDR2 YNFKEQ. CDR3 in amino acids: CASSQDLTGGRNTQYF. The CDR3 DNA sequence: TGTGCCAGCAGCCAAGATCTAACGGGAGGGCGCAATACGCAGTATTTT.

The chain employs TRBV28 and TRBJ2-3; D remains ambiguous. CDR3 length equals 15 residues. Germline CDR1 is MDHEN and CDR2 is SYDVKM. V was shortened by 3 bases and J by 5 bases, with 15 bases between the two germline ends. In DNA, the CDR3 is TGTGCCAGCAGTTTTTGGGCCGGTTTGGGAGATACGCAGTATTTT. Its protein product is CASSFWAGLGDTQYF.

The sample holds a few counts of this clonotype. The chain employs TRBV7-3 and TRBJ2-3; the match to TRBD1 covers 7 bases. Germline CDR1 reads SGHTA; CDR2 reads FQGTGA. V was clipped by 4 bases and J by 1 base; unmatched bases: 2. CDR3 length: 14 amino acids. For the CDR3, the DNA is TGTGCCAGCAGCTCTGGACAGGGCACAGATACGCAGTATTTT. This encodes CASSSGQGTDTQYF.

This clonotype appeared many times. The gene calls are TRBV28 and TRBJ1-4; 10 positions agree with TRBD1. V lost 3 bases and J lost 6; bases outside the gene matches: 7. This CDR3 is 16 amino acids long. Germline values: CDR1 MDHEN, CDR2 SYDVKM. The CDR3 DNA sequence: TGTGCCAGCAGTTTTCCTGCCGGGACAGGGGATGAAAAACTGTTTTTT. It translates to CASSFPAGTGDEKLFF.

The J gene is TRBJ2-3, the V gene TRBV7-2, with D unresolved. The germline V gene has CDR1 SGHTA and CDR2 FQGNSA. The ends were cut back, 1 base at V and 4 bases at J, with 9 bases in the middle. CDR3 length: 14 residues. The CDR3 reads CASSLDFGSDTQYF. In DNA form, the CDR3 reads TGTGCCAGCAGCTTAGATTTCGGGTCAGATACGCAGTATTTT.

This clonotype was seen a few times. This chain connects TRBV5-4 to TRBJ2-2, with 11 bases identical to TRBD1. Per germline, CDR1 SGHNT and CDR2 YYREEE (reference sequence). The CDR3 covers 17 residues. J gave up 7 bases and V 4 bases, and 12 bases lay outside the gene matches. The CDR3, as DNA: TGTGCCAGCAGCCGGGGACAGGGGGTCGTTTCGGGCGGGGAGCTGTTTTTT. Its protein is CASSRGQGVVSGGELFF.

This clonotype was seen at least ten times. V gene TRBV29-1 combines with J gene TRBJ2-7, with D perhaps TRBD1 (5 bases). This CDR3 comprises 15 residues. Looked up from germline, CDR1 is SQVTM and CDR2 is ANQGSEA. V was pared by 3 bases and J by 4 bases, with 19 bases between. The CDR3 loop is CSVEKVGQGTYEQYF. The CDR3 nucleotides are TGCAGCGTTGAGAAGGTAGGGCAGGGAACTTACGAGCAGTACTTC.

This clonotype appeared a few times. The CDR3 region is CATSGRTSGTNTGELFF. The DNA for the CDR3 is TGTGCCACCAGTGGGCGGACTAGCGGGACGAACACCGGGGAGCTGTTTTTT. The chain uses TRBV24-1 and TRBJ2-2, with 12 bases fitting TRBD2. This CDR3 region has 17 residues. Trimming at V came to 5 bases and at J to 0 bases, leaving 3 bases not matched to a gene. The germline V gene has CDR1 KGHDR and CDR2 SFDVKD.

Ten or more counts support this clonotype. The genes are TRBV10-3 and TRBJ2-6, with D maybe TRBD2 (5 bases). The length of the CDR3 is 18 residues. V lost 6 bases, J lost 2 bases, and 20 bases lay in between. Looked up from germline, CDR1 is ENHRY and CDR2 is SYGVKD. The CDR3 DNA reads TGTGCCATCAGCCCTTCGGGGAAGGGCTCCCCTGGGGCCAACGTCCTGACTTTC. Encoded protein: CAISPSGKGSPGANVLTF.

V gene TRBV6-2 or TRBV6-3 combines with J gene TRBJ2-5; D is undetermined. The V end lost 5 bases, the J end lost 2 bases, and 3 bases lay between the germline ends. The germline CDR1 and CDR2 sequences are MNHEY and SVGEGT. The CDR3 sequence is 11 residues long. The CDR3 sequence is CASSEQETQYF. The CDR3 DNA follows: TGTGCCAGCAGTGAACAAGAGACCCAGTACTTC.